The clone carrying this T cell receptor beta chain was seen more than once but under ten times. TCRdb fed the 5' RACE reads into MiXCR, producing one record per CDR3 protein. The profile shows more than 90,000 distinct CDR3 sequences, about 12% of them singletons. Germline V CDR1 and CDR2: MNHEY, SVGEGT. The CDR3 has 15 amino acids. The V end was cut by 2 bases, the J end by 9 bases, with 17 bases between. The sample originates from a study of early T cells in non-severe SARS-CoV-2 infection. Material for sequencing was whole blood. V usage is TRBV6-2 or TRBV6-3 and J usage is TRBJ2-1, with D perhaps TRBD1 or TRBD2 (5 bases each). The receptor was isolated from an adult who was a healthcare worker with PCR-confirmed SARS-CoV-2 infection or an uninfected control (not recorded which). The CDR3 is CASSYRGPRGGEQFF. CDR3 sequence (DNA): TGTGCCAGCAGTTACCGGGGACCCCGCGGTGGTGAGCAGTTCTTC.